This is a list of T cell receptor beta chains from one sample in a study of CD8+ T cells in alopecia areata. The protocol was immunoSEQ multiplex PCR, while the TCRdb copy is restricted to in-frame clones and leaves out a portion. Here the sample spans some 170,000 clones, about 54% being singletons. This sample comprised CD4+ T cells sorted from blood, obtained between weeks 55 and 65, from a patient treated with tofacitinib. Receptors were obtained from a human donor with alopecia areata. CDR3s include the opening cysteine and the closing phenylalanine or tryptophan.

CDR3	V	J
CAWSADSAQGAFYGYTF	TRBV30	TRBJ1-2
CASSYSDTKRIF	TRBV6-5	TRBJ1-1
CAWGSGRVYNEQFF	TRBV30	TRBJ2-1
CASSLAGDGYTF	TRBV5-1	TRBJ1-2
CASSEARPAGQFF	TRBV2	TRBJ2-1
CTSSQWGSGSPLHF	TRBV1	TRBJ1-6
CSVSDWYEQYF	TRBV29-1	TRBJ2-7
CAITPGMGTEAFF	TRBV10-3	TRBJ1-1
CSVRDRKETQYF	TRBV29-1	TRBJ2-5
CATSTPGTGGRAKNIQYF	TRBV15	TRBJ2-4
CATSSRDRGGDTQYF	TRBV15	TRBJ2-3
CASSQDPPTDRSYEQYF	TRBV4-1	TRBJ2-7
CASSESTVQPQHF	TRBV6-1	TRBJ1-5
CASSRLPNTGGPKTQYF	TRBV4-1	TRBJ2-5
CAWTPGFYYGYTF	TRBV30	TRBJ1-2
CASSPRQTDTQYF	TRBV14	TRBJ2-3
CASSFSPGGNTIYF	TRBV11-2	TRBJ1-3
CASSVGQGGYEQYF	TRBV23-1	TRBJ2-7
CASGQGETQYF	TRBV2	TRBJ2-5
CAWSARGNYGYTF	TRBV30	TRBJ1-2
CASSVALLPDSYNEQFF	TRBV9	TRBJ2-1
CASSLGRFEAGYTF	TRBV7-8	TRBJ1-2
CASSPGDRTYEQYF	TRBV9	TRBJ2-7
CASDAGGPYEQYF	TRBV23-1	TRBJ2-7